Listed below are T cell receptor beta chains from one sample, sequenced in a study of radiation and T cells in renal cell carcinoma. Libraries were prepared by immunoSEQ multiplex PCR; TCRdb keeps only in-frame clonotypes and omits some of them. This sample has roughly 130,000 clones, with approximately 80% found just once. The specimen comprised blood, sampled from a patient whose treatment included radiotherapy and nephrectomy. The receptors here all came from a woman aged 55-75 years with renal cell carcinoma. The CDR3 runs from the conserved cysteine through the conserved F or W. Each record gives: D gene, V gene, CDR3 protein. A D gene is named only where the DNA matches it firmly.

TRBD1 | TRBV2 | CASSVTGANSPLHF
TRBD2 | TRBV5-1 | CASSPGTSGYEQYF
TRBD2 | TRBV9 | CASSVSSGLAGDGEQFF
- | TRBV4-1 | CASSQDLGGEQFF
- | TRBV19 | CASRRGGEEETQYF
- | TRBV7-2 | CASSQNRDLSGANVLTF
- | TRBV9 | CASTLVGGPYNEQFF
- | TRBV5-1 | CASSLAYGSTDTQYF
TRBD1 | TRBV9 | CASSPGQNQPQHF
- | TRBV28 | CASQNTGVLGNTIYF
- | TRBV28 | CASSYGVSHVRNQPQHF
- | TRBV5-6 | CASSLASGENYGYTF
- | TRBV15 | CATSPSIGRGNQPQHF
- | TRBV4-2 | CASSSPGRRTEAFF